Listed below are T cell receptor beta chains from one sample, sequenced in a study of persistence of HIV-infected CD4 T cells. The protocol was immunoSEQ multiplex PCR, while the TCRdb copy is restricted to in-frame clones and leaves out a portion. In the table there are roughly 20,000 clones, approximately 60% of which are singletons. Antigens for these TCRs are unknown. Sequenced material: CD4+ T cells sorted from PBMCs after roughly 19-hour stimulation, taken from a patient who received antiretroviral therapy. All receptors come from an adult woman with HIV who was CMV-seropositive. CDR3s include the opening cysteine and the closing phenylalanine or tryptophan. D genes are given only for firm matches. Rows may omit the clone size; those that give it use once, few, many or a size class.

D	size	V	J	CDR3	DNA
.	.	TRBV6-5	TRBJ1-2	CASSYSGQYYGYTF	TGTGCCAGCAGTTACTCGGGACAATACTATGGCTACACCTTC
.	.	TRBV6-5	TRBJ1-2	CASTEWRMVSQGYTF	TGTGCCAGCACCGAGTGGAGGATGGTCTCGCAGGGCTACACCTTC
.	.	TRBV3-1/TRBV3-2	TRBJ2-3	CASSSPPNTQYF	TGTGCCAGCAGCTCCCCTCCCAATACGCAGTATTTT
.	.	TRBV5-6	TRBJ2-1	CASSPLNRWDGNEQFF	TGTGCCAGCAGCCCCTTAAATAGATGGGATGGCAATGAGCAGTTCTTC
.	few	TRBV5-6	TRBJ1-3	CASSLRGPPASSGNTIYF	TGTGCCAGCAGCTTGCGGGGCCCTCCCGCAAGCTCTGGAAACACCATATATTTT
.	.	TRBV5-1	TRBJ2-1	CASSFGANNEQFF	TGCGCCAGCAGCTTTGGGGCTAACAATGAGCAGTTCTTC
TRBD2	.	TRBV5-8	TRBJ2-5	CASSNPLAGKETQYF	TGTGCCAGCAGCAACCCACTAGCGGGGAAAGAGACCCAGTACTTC
.	.	TRBV18	TRBJ1-1	CASSDSSGNTEAFF	TGTGCCAGCTCAGACAGCTCCGGGAACACTGAAGCTTTCTTT
TRBD1	.	TRBV6-5	TRBJ2-7	CASSFSGTGGYEQYF	TGTGCCAGCAGTTTCTCCGGGACAGGGGGTTACGAGCAGTACTTC
TRBD2	few	TRBV3-1/TRBV3-2	TRBJ2-1	CASSQPLGLARNEQFF	TGTGCCAGCAGCCAACCGCTGGGACTAGCGAGGAATGAGCAGTTCTTC
.	few	TRBV12-5	TRBJ1-1	CASGLRGTEAFF	TGTGCTAGTGGTTTGAGGGGGACTGAAGCTTTCTTT
.	.	TRBV9	TRBJ1-6	CASSVATLSPLHF	TGTGCCAGCAGCGTAGCTACTTTAAGTCCCCTCCACTTT
TRBD1	.	TRBV30	TRBJ1-2	CAWGRGQGDGYTF	TGTGCCTGGGGTCGGGGGCAGGGGGACGGCTACACCTTC
.	few	TRBV3-1/TRBV3-2	TRBJ1-2	CASSPPGRGGYTF	TGTGCCAGCAGCCCCCCGGGGCGCGGGGGCTACACCTTC
.	few	TRBV4-1	TRBJ2-1	CASSQEWRASNYNEQFF	TGCGCCAGCAGCCAAGAATGGAGGGCCTCCAACTACAATGAGCAGTTCTTC
.	.	TRBV14	TRBJ1-2	CASSLNNYRYGYTF	TGTGCCAGCAGCCTAAACAATTACCGCTATGGCTACACCTTC
.	.	TRBV19	TRBJ2-7	CASNVRGAGAYEQYF	TGTGCCAGTAACGTGAGGGGGGCCGGGGCCTACGAGCAGTACTTC
.	.	TRBV18	TRBJ2-3	CASLTSGTDTQYF	TGTGCCAGCCTCACTTCCGGGACAGATACGCAGTATTTT